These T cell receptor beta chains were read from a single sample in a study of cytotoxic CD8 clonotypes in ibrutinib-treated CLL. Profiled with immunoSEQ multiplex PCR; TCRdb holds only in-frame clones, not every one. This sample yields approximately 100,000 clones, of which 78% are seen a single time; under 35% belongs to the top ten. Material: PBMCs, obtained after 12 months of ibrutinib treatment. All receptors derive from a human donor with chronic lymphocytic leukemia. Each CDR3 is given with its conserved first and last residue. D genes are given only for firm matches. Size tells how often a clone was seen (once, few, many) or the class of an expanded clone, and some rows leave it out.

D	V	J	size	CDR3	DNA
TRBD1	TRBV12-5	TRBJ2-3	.	CASGLGAWDRAMDTDTQYF	TGTGCTAGTGGTTTGGGGGCCTGGGACAGGGCTATGGACACAGATACGCAGTATTTT
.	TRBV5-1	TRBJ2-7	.	CASSLPRGGYEQYF	TGCGCCAGCAGCTTGCCAAGGGGCGGGTACGAGCAGTACTTC
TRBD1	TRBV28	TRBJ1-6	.	CASSRDRFNSPLHF	TGTGCCAGTAGCCGGGACAGGTTCAATTCACCCCTCCACTTT
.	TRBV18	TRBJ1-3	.	CASSPVGQISGNTIYF	TGTGCCAGCTCACCAGTGGGGCAGATCTCTGGAAACACCATATATTTT
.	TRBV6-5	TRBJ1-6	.	CASSQTGGLNSPLHF	TGTGCCAGCAGCCAAACTGGGGGGCTGAATTCACCCCTCCACTTT
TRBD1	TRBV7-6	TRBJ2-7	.	CASSLAAGGYEQYF	TGTGCCAGCAGCTTAGCGGCAGGGGGTTACGAGCAGTACTTC
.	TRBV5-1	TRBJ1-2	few	CASSTDSNYGYTF	TGCGCCAGCAGCACGGACAGTAACTATGGCTACACCTTC
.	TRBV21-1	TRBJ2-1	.	CASRSRQGEGNEQFF	TGTGCCAGCAGGTCTAGACAGGGGGAAGGGAATGAGCAGTTCTTC
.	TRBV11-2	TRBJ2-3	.	CASSPAPGGSTDTQYF	TGTGCCAGCAGCCCGGCCCCGGGGGGCTCCACAGATACGCAGTATTTT
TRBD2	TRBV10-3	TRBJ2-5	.	CAIMEPAGGRTQYF	TGTGCCATCATGGAGCCAGCGGGGGGTCGCACCCAGTACTTC
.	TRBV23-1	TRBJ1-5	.	CASSHRAGDPNQPQHF	TGCGCCAGCAGTCATCGAGCGGGGGACCCCAATCAGCCCCAGCATTTT
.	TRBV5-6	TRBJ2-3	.	CASSWGLTGSTDTQYF	TGTGCCAGCAGCTGGGGACTGACGGGAAGCACAGATACGCAGTATTTT
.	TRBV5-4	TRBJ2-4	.	CASSFGRAIQYF	TGTGCCAGCAGCTTTGGGCGGGCCATTCAGTACTTC
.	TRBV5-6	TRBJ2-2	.	CASSSYTGELFF	TGTGCCAGCAGCTCGTACACCGGGGAGCTGTTTTTT
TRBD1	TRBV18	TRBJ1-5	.	CASSPGQGDQPQHF	TGTGCCAGCTCACCCGGACAGGGAGATCAGCCCCAGCATTTT
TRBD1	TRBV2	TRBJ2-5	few	CASDRVQETQYF	TGTGCCAGCGACAGGGTCCAAGAGACCCAGTACTTC
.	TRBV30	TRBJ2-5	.	CAWSPQQGETQYF	TGTGCCTGGAGTCCCCAGCAGGGGGAGACCCAGTACTTC
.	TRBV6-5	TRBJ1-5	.	CASSFILGEGNQPQHF	TGTGCCAGCAGTTTCATATTGGGGGAGGGGAATCAGCCCCAGCATTTT
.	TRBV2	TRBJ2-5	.	CASRRGPEETQYF	TGTGCCAGCCGGCGGGGACCGGAGGAGACCCAGTACTTC
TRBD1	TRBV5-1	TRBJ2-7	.	CASSPETGDGEQYF	TGCGCCAGCAGCCCGGAGACAGGGGACGGCGAGCAGTACTTC